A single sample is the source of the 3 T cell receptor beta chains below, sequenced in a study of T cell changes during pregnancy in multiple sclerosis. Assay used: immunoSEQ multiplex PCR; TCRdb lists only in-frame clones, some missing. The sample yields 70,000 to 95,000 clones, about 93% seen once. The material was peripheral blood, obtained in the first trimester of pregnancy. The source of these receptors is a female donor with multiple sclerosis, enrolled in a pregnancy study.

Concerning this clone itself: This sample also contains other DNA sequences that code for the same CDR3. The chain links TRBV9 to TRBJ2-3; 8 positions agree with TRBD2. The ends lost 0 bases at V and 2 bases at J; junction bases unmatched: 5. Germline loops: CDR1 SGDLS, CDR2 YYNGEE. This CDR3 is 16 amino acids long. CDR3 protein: CASSVAAGGNTDTQYF. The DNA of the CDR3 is TGTGCCAGCAGCGTAGCTGCGGGGGGAAACACAGATACGCAGTATTTT.

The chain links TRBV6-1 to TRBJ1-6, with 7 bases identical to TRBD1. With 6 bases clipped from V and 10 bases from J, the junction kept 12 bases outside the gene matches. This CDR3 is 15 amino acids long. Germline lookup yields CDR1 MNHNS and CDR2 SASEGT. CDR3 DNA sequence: TGTGCCAGCAGGGCGACAGGGCCCTCGGGGTCACCCCTCCACTTT. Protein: CASRATGPSGSPLHF.

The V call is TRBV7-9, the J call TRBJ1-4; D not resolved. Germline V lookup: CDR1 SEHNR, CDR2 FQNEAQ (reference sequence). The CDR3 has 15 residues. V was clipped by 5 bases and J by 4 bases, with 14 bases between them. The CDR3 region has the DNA TGTGCCAGCAGCGCCACAGCTTTGGGTAATGAAAAACTGTTTTTT. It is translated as CASSATALGNEKLFF.